Each of the 23 T cell receptor beta chains below was sequenced from the same sample in a study of T cells in Graves' hyperthyroidism and ophthalmopathy (dated by TCRdb to between 2018 and 2020). The receptor library was made with multiplex PCR. Reads for this sample came from an Illumina HiSeq 2000. The TCR beta CDR3 regions were amplified from the RNA transcripts. For the first round of RT-PCR on the TCR CDR3, the HTBI primer set was used together with the Qiagen OneStep RT-PCR kit. TCRdb applied fastp at Q25 and MiXCR to the public reads, then kept only in-frame beta chains. Identical CDR3 protein sequences are pooled into one entry, listed with their most common genes and DNA. In all, the sample holds some 620,000 distinct CDR3 sequences, and roughly 15% of those were seen once. The top ten hold 3.8% of the sample. The sequenced sample consisted of blood. The receptors here all came from a woman aged 25 to 39 with Graves' hyperthyroidism.

In this sample, this clonotype turned up many times. The chain is built from TRBV7-2 and TRBJ1-5, with unresolved D. The V and J ends lost 5 bases and 7 bases respectively, with 12 bases between them. This CDR3 is 13 amino acids long. Germline values: CDR1 SGHTA, CDR2 FQGNSA. The CDR3 is CASSLVGWQPQHF. The CDR3 nucleotides are TGTGCCAGCAGCCTAGTGGGGTGGCAGCCCCAGCATTTT.

The chain uses TRBV5-1 and TRBJ1-2; no definite D call. This CDR3 is 14 amino acids long. The germline V gene encodes CDR1 SGHRS and CDR2 YFSETQ. The V gene lost 4 bases and the J gene lost 7 bases, with 17 bases spanning the gap. The CDR3 bases are TGCGCCAGCAGCCTAGCCCCATCAGGCAGTGGCTACACCTTC. Protein product: CASSLAPSGSGYTF.

This clonotype showed up just a few times. The V gene is TRBV6-2 or TRBV6-3, the J gene TRBJ2-7; 7 nucleotides align to TRBD2. The V gene's germline CDR1 is MNHEY and CDR2 SVGEGT. The CDR3 totals 14 residues. Trimming at V came to 6 bases and at J to 0 bases, leaving 5 bases not matched to a gene. For the CDR3, the DNA is TGTGCCAGCAGGATCCTAGCGGACTCCTACGAGCAGTACTTC. Its translation: CASRILADSYEQYF.

Regarding this clonotype: A much bigger clone sits one base away, suggesting this may be a read error. J is TRBJ2-1 and V is TRBV30; 7 positions agree with TRBD1. CDR3 length equals 12 residues. Germline loops: CDR1 GTSNPN, CDR2 SVGIG (reference sequence). The CDR3 bases are TGTGCCTGGGGGACAGAGGACAAGGAGCAGTTCTTC. Its protein is CAWGTEDKEQFF.

The genes are TRBV10-3 and TRBJ1-1; D may be TRBD1 (5 bases). V was shortened by 2 bases and J by 5 bases, with 12 bases between the two germline ends. This CDR3 has 14 residues. Germline values: CDR1 ENHRY, CDR2 SYGVKD. The CDR3 bases are TGTGCCATCAGTGAGGAGGGGTATGGGACTGAAGCTTTCTTT. Its translation is CAISEEGYGTEAFF.

In its sample, this clonotype was seen many times. The J gene is TRBJ2-7, the V gene TRBV12-3 or TRBV12-4; D uncertain. V lost 1 base and J 5 bases, leaving 12 bases between the germline ends. This CDR3 contains 14 residues. The CDR3 DNA is TGTGCCAGCAGTTTAGGTGCCTTTCCCCACGAGCAGTACTTC. Translating gives CASSLGAFPHEQYF.

The table lists this clonotype with a few counts. The genes are TRBV19 and TRBJ2-2; 8 bases agree with TRBD1. The V gene end was trimmed by 3 bases and the J gene end by 6 bases; junction bases not matched to a gene: 6. CDR1 LNHDA and CDR2 SQIVND come from the germline V gene (reference sequence). The CDR3 sequence is 15 residues long. CDR3 sequence: CASSIGRGHAGELFF. The CDR3, as DNA: TGTGCCAGTAGTATCGGCAGGGGGCATGCCGGGGAGCTGTTTTTT.

At least ten counts were recorded for this clonotype. The chain has TRBV11-2 and TRBJ2-7; possible D gene TRBD2, 5 bases. CDR3 length equals 14 residues. The germline V gene encodes CDR1 SGHAT and CDR2 FQNNGV. The V end was cut by 6 bases, the J end by 3 bases, with 15 bases between. As DNA, the CDR3 is TGTGCCAGCAGTCCGGACTTGGCATACTACGAGCAGTACTTC. Translation gives CASSPDLAYYEQYF.

This clonotype came up many times. V gene TRBV6-1 combines with J gene TRBJ2-5, with a possible D match to TRBD1 (6 bases). Trimming shortened V by 5 bases and J by 1 base, and 14 bases separated the two germline ends. CDR1 is MNHNS and CDR2 is SASEGT in the germline V gene. The CDR3 totals 15 residues. The CDR3 DNA reads TGTGCCAGCAGTTCCCCAGACAGGTCCCAAGAGACCCAGTACTTC. Protein product: CASSSPDRSQETQYF.

This clonotype occurred many times. This chain links TRBV5-5 with TRBJ1-1; D remains ambiguous. Trimming cost V 5 bases and J 5 bases, with 13 bases left between them. Germline lookup yields CDR1 SGHKS and CDR2 YYEKEE (reference sequence). CDR3 length: 13 residues. The CDR3 loop is CASSMMGNTEAFF. For the CDR3, the DNA is TGTGCCAGCAGTATGATGGGGAATACTGAAGCTTTCTTT.

This clonotype occurred many times. The V gene is TRBV11-2, the J gene TRBJ1-4, with D possibly matching TRBD1 (5 bases). CDR1 and CDR2 (germline): SGHAT, FQNNGV. This CDR3 spans 15 amino acids. With 5 bases removed from V and 8 bases from J, the gap between germline ends came to 18 bases. CDR3 nucleotides: TGTGCCAGCAGCAACGGACCTGACGGGGGGGAAAAACTGTTTTTT. Translation gives CASSNGPDGGEKLFF.

This clonotype was observed many times. J is TRBJ2-7 and V is TRBV20-1, with D possibly TRBD1 on 6 matching bases. The V end lost 2 bases, the J end lost 5 bases, and 19 bases lay between the germline ends. Germline V gives CDR1 DFQATT, CDR2 SNEGSKA (reference sequence). There are 15 residues in the CDR3. As DNA, the CDR3 is TGCAGTGCTAGACAGCCCCAGGGGATAGGGAACGAGCAGTACTTC. Translation gives CSARQPQGIGNEQYF.

The gene calls are TRBV5-1 and TRBJ1-2; 9 bases match TRBD1. Unmatched junction bases numbered 3, after V lost 3 bases and J lost 0 bases. From germline, CDR1 is SGHRS and CDR2 YFSETQ. The CDR3 is 15 residues long. The CDR3, as DNA: TGCGCCAGCAGCTGGGGACAGGGAGCTAACTATGGCTACACCTTC. As protein: CASSWGQGANYGYTF.

This clonotype was observed a few times. V usage is TRBV7-9 and J usage is TRBJ2-3; TRBD1 is a possible D gene (6 bases). Germline CDR1 is SEHNR and CDR2 is FQNEAQ (reference sequence). Trimming cost V 4 bases and J 0 bases, with 26 bases left between them. The CDR3 is 20 residues long. For the CDR3, the DNA is TGTGCCAGCAGCTCGAGACGTACAGGGTCGCGGCGGTCAAGCACAGATACGCAGTATTTT. Translated: CASSSRRTGSRRSSTDTQYF.

This clonotype was counted ten times or more. The chain has TRBV2 and TRBJ2-7, with D perhaps TRBD1 or TRBD2 (6 bases each). Between the trimmed V and J ends, which lost 7 bases and 1 base, there was a span of 20 bases. The V gene's germline CDR1 is SNHLY and CDR2 FYNNEI. CDR3 length: 16 amino acids. For the CDR3, the DNA is TGTGCCAGCATCCAACAAACTAGGGGGGTTTCCTACGAGCAGTACTTC. It specifies CASIQQTRGVSYEQYF.

Comments on this clonotype: A much larger clone is a single base away; this may be a read error. This CDR3 reads CASRDMGWTEAFF. The CDR3 nucleotides read TGTGCCAGCAGGGACATGGGTTGGACTGAAGCTTTCTTT. The J gene is TRBJ1-1, the V gene TRBV7-3; D might be TRBD1 (5 bases). Trimming left V 6 bases short and J 5 bases short, with 13 bases between. Germline V gene data show CDR1 as SGHTA and CDR2 as FQGTGA. The CDR3 has 13 residues. Full variable domain (missing parts from reference TRBV7-3 and TRBJ1-1): GAGVSQTPSNKVTEKGKYVELRCDPISGHTALYWYRQSLGQGPEFLIYFQGTGAADDSGLPNDRFFAVRPEGSVSTLKIQRTERGDSAVYLCASRDMGWTEAFFGQGTRLTVV.

The rearrangement links TRBV19 to TRBJ2-1; a possible D gene is TRBD2 (6 bases). Germline loops: CDR1 LNHDA, CDR2 SQIVND (reference sequence). The CDR3 is 13 amino acids. Trimming shortened V by 8 bases and J by 8 bases, and 16 bases separated the two germline ends. CDR3 DNA: TGTGCCAGTCGGAGACTAGAAATCGATGAGCAGTTCTTC. Amino acid sequence: CASRRLEIDEQFF.

This rearrangement joins TRBV18 to TRBJ2-1; 7 bases align to TRBD1. The CDR3 is 17 amino acids. The V gene's germline CDR1 is KGHSH and CDR2 LQKENI. V was pared by 3 bases and J by 0 bases, with 8 bases of the junction left unmatched. In DNA form, the CDR3 reads TGTGCCAGCTCACCCCGACAGGGTGCCGGCTCCTACAATGAGCAGTTCTTC. Amino acid sequence: CASSPRQGAGSYNEQFF.

In this sample, this clonotype turned up many times. This CDR3 is CASSLSDRDGYTF. CDR3 in DNA: TGTGCCAGCAGTTTATCGGACAGGGACGGCTACACCTTC. The rearrangement links TRBV27 to TRBJ1-2; 8 bases map to TRBD1. V lost 0 bases, J lost 8 bases, and 2 bases stayed unmatched. CDR3 size: 13 residues. The germline V gene encodes CDR1 MNHEY and CDR2 SMNVEV (reference sequence).

This clonotype was picked up many times. V is TRBV6-6 and J is TRBJ1-5; no clear D gene. The V end was cut by 0 bases, the J end by 0 bases, with 9 bases between. The CDR3 is made up of 16 amino acids. In germline, CDR1 is MNHNY, CDR2 SVGAGI (reference sequence). For the CDR3, the DNA is TGTGCCAGCAGTTACTCTGGAAGATATAGCAATCAGCCCCAGCATTTT. Protein product: CASSYSGRYSNQPQHF.

The chain is built from TRBV19 and TRBJ2-1; D unclear. The V end lost 5 bases, the J end lost 4 bases, and 12 bases lay between the germline ends. This CDR3 comprises 14 residues. Germline V gives CDR1 LNHDA, CDR2 SQIVND (reference sequence). Written as DNA, the CDR3 is TGTGCCAGTAGTCGCGGTACGGAATACAATGAGCAGTTCTTC. It yields the protein CASSRGTEYNEQFF.

In its sample, this clonotype was seen many times. The chain uses TRBV28 and TRBJ2-7; TRBD2 agrees at 14 bases. The J segment lost 7 bases and the V segment lost 3 bases, leaving 8 bases of the junction unmatched. CDR1 is MDHEN, CDR2 SYDVKM, per germline. The CDR3 runs to 16 residues. CDR3 in DNA: TGTGCCAGCAGTTTTTTCCCGGGACTAGCGGGGGCGGAGCAGTACTTC. It is translated as CASSFFPGLAGAEQYF.

The chain has TRBV2 and TRBJ2-6, with TRBD2 matching 10 bases. Germline assignment: CDR1 SNHLY and CDR2 FYNNEI. V trimming: 4 bases; J trimming: 2 bases; junction bases outside the gene matches: 5. The CDR3 totals 17 residues. CDR3 sequence reads: CASSGTSGLAGANVLTF. Here the CDR3 DNA reads TGTGCCAGCAGTGGGACTAGCGGACTGGCTGGGGCCAACGTCCTGACTTTC.